This T cell receptor (beta chain) derives from a study of beta chain features in type 1 diabetes. About this clone itself: Its antigen is currently unknown.

Findings of the study overall: Researchers reported that naive, central memory and Treg TCRB repertoires appeared more similar in patients than in healthy donors.

Investigators reverse transcribed all isolated RNA, so they sequenced expressed TCRB transcripts. The protocol was immunoSEQ multiplex PCR, while the TCRdb copy is restricted to in-frame clones and leaves out a portion. The data contain 450,000 to 600,000 clones, about 30% of them seen just once; the ten biggest clones take up 0.06% to 0.07%. The CDR3 covers 15 residues. CDR1 and CDR2 (germline): SGDLS, YYNGEE. Trimming took 4 bases from V and 7 from J, leaving 21 bases between them. This rearrangement joins TRBV9 to TRBJ2-7, with a tentative D call TRBD2 (6 bases). Sequenced sample: naive CD4+ T cells from blood. The source of this sequence is a man aged 18 to 30 in good health. The DNA of the CDR3 is TGTGCCAGCAGCCCTGCCGGCGGCCGGGGGAGGGAGCAGTACTTC. Its protein is CASSPAGGRGREQYF. The complete variable domain, with remaining parts taken from reference TRBV9 and TRBJ2-7, reads DSGVTQTPKHLITATGQRVTLRCSPRSGDLSVYWYQQSLDQGLQFLIQYYNGEERAKGNILERFSAQQFPDLHSELNLSSLELGDSALYFCASSPAGGRGREQYFGPGTRLTVT.